Presented here are 26 T cell receptor beta chains from one specimen sequenced in a study of T cells in Graves' hyperthyroidism and ophthalmopathy. RNA transcripts were the template for amplifying TCR beta CDR3 regions. The HTBI set primed first-round TCR CDR3 RT-PCR. TCRdb re-called the multiplex PCR reads through MiXCR, storing one row per CDR3 protein. The sample carries about 350,000 distinct CDR3 sequences, 11% to 15% recorded once. The sample consisted of blood. The receptors here all came from a woman in her twenties or thirties with Graves' hyperthyroidism.

This clonotype was counted ten times or more. The rearrangement links TRBV10-3 to TRBJ2-7; tentatively, D is TRBD1 (5 bases). The CDR3 has 11 residues. Looked up from germline, CDR1 is ENHRY and CDR2 is SYGVKD. Trimming took off 11 bases at V and 5 bases at J, with 13 bases between the two ends. The CDR3 here is CAAEQDHEQYF. The CDR3 DNA reads TGTGCCGCGGAACAGGACCACGAGCAGTACTTC.

CDR3 bases: TGTGCCAGCAGCTCCGGGACAGAGAATCAGCCCCAGCATTTT. Translating it yields CASSSGTENQPQHF. The V call is TRBV9, the J call TRBJ1-5; 7 bases are a match to TRBD1. Germline V CDR1 and CDR2: SGDLS, YYNGEE. The CDR3 extends over 14 amino acids. The junction had 5 bases not matched to a gene; V was cut back by 4 bases and J by 4 bases.

On this clonotype itself: The junction shows a germline mismatch at one end, possibly a read error. The chain couples TRBV6-1 to TRBJ2-7; possible D gene TRBD2, 5 bases. The CDR3 spans 11 residues. CDR1 and CDR2 from the germline V gene are MNHNS and SASEGT. The CDR3 nucleotides are TGTGCCAGCACATCGGGATACGAGCGGTACTTC. This gives the protein CASTSGYERYF.

A few counts support this clonotype. This may be a read error, as it is one base from a much larger clone. The chain employs TRBV7-7 and TRBJ2-2, with TRBD2 identical over 9 bases. This CDR3 is built from 17 residues. CDR1 SSHAT and CDR2 FNYEAQ come from the germline V gene (reference sequence). CDR3 in DNA: TGTGCTAGCGGCTTAGACCCTAGCGGGGTGAACACCGGGGAGCTGTTTTTT. This gives the protein CASGLDPSGVNTGELFF.

The chain joins TRBV29-1 to TRBJ2-1; 9 bases agree with TRBD2. The CDR3 has 14 residues. V lost 0 bases, J lost 9 bases, and 6 bases stayed unmatched. The germline V gene has CDR1 SQVTM and CDR2 ANQGSEA. CDR3 DNA sequence: TGCAGCGTTGAAGATGGCGGGAGGGCCTTTGAGCAGTTCTTC. Translated: CSVEDGGRAFEQFF.

This clonotype occurred many times. The CDR3 DNA is TGTGCCAGCAGCCACGACAGTTTTCCCCAGCATTTT. Translation gives CASSHDSFPQHF. The rearrangement joins TRBV28 to TRBJ1-5, with D possibly being TRBD1 (5 bases). Per germline, CDR1 MDHEN and CDR2 SYDVKM. The germline V and J ends were trimmed by 6 bases and 10 bases, with 13 bases remaining between them. The CDR3 length is 12 residues.

This clonotype occurred a few times. The CDR3, as DNA: TGTGCCAGCAGCCTCGCAGGACTAGCGGGAAATGAGCAGTTCTTC. Residues: CASSLAGLAGNEQFF. V usage is TRBV7-9 and J usage is TRBJ2-1; TRBD2 matches 12 bases. This CDR3 has 15 residues. The germline V gene has CDR1 SEHNR and CDR2 FQNEAQ (reference sequence). Unmatched junction bases numbered 6, after V lost 5 bases and J lost 7 bases.

This clonotype was seen repeatedly, ten times or more. The rearrangement joins TRBV20-1 to TRBJ2-5; D possibly corresponds to TRBD1 (5 bases). This CDR3 is built from 12 residues. Germline-derived CDR1 and CDR2 are DFQATT and SNEGSKA (reference sequence). V was pared by 5 bases and J by 5 bases, with 12 bases between. CDR3 nucleotides: TGCAGTGCTGGGGCCGGGCAGGAGACCCAGTACTTC. It is translated as CSAGAGQETQYF.

This clonotype came up many times. The V gene is TRBV11-2, the J gene TRBJ2-7; TRBD1 is a possible D gene (5 bases). In germline, CDR1 is SGHAT, CDR2 FQNNGV. The CDR3 is 12 residues long. The V end lost 5 bases, the J end lost 5 bases, and 10 bases lay between the germline ends. CDR3 sequence: CASSQTVNEQYF. The CDR3 nucleotides are TGTGCCAGCAGCCAGACAGTAAACGAGCAGTACTTC.

The rearrangement uses TRBV28 and TRBJ1-4, with D hard to call. CDR1 and CDR2 (germline): MDHEN, SYDVKM. This CDR3 spans 14 amino acids. Deletions cut 11 bases from V and 4 bases from J, with 17 bases between. The CDR3 sequence is CAGSKRANNEKLFF. The CDR3 DNA is TGTGCCGGAAGCAAGAGGGCCAATAATGAAAAACTGTTTTTT.

This clonotype has ten or more counts. J is TRBJ2-5 and V is TRBV7-2; D call uncertain. Germline CDR1 and CDR2: SGHTA and FQGNSA. V lost 4 bases to trimming and J lost 4 bases, with 7 bases between them. CDR3 length: 12 amino acids. The CDR3 sequence: CASSSNGETQYF. The CDR3 coding sequence is TGTGCCAGCAGCTCAAACGGAGAGACCCAGTACTTC. The full variable domain, completed using reference TRBV7-2 and TRBJ2-5, is GAGVSQSPSNKVTEKGKDVELRCDPISGHTALYWYRQSLGQGLEFLIYFQGNSAPDKSGLPSDRFSAERTGGSVSTLTIQRTQQEDSAVYLCASSSNGETQYFGPGTRLLVL.

The chain is built from TRBV3-1 and TRBJ1-4; no reliable D call. The length of the CDR3 is 16 residues. Trimming took 4 bases from V and 7 from J, leaving 19 bases between them. The germline V gene encodes CDR1 LGHDT and CDR2 YNNKEL (reference sequence). Here the CDR3 DNA reads TGTGCCAGCAGCCGTTCAAGAGAGGACGTTCGTGAAAAACTGTTTTTT. Residues: CASSRSREDVREKLFF.

This clonotype came up many times. The chain recombines TRBV27 with TRBJ2-1, with TRBD2 identical over 7 bases. This CDR3 spans 16 amino acids. The germline CDR1 and CDR2 sequences are MNHEY and SMNVEV (reference sequence). Trimming at V came to 0 bases and at J to 2 bases, leaving 4 bases not matched to a gene. This chain's CDR3 is CASSLSASGPYNEQFF. The CDR3 DNA reads as TGTGCCAGCAGTTTATCGGCTAGCGGCCCCTACAATGAGCAGTTCTTC.

In this sample, this clonotype turned up many times. The chain carries TRBV6-1 and TRBJ2-6; D may be TRBD1 (6 bases). Germline assignment: CDR1 MNHNS and CDR2 SASEGT. This CDR3 is 15 amino acids long. Between the trimmed V and J ends, which lost 5 bases and 0 bases, there was a span of 8 bases. The DNA for the CDR3 is TGTGCCAGCAGTCAGGACAGCTCTGGGGCCAACGTCCTGACTTTC. Encoded protein: CASSQDSSGANVLTF.

The rearrangement uses TRBV2 and TRBJ2-7; TRBD1 might be the D (8 bases). Germline CDR1 SNHLY, CDR2 FYNNEI. The CDR3 totals 12 residues. Between the trimmed V and J ends, which lost 10 bases and 4 bases, there was a span of 14 bases. CDR3 nucleotides: TGTGCCACCACACAGGGGGGGTACGAGCAGTACTTC. Its protein is CATTQGGYEQYF. Together with reference TRBV2 and TRBJ2-7, the CDR3 gives the full variable domain: EPEVTQTPSHQVTQMGQEVILRCVPISNHLYFYWYRQILGQKVEFLVSFYNNEISEKSEIFDDQFSVERPDGSNFTLKIRSTKLEDSAMYFCATTQGGYEQYFGPGTRLTVT.

This clonotype was seen a handful of times. The chain recombines TRBV18 with TRBJ2-5; TRBD2 might be the D (5 bases). The V gene's germline CDR1 is KGHSH and CDR2 LQKENI. The CDR3 length is 15 residues. V was trimmed by 1 base and J by 4 bases, leaving 13 bases between them. CDR3 in DNA: TGTGCCAGCTCACCACGACGAGCGGACGGAGAGACCCAGTACTTC. It encodes CASSPRRADGETQYF.

The chain employs TRBV18 and TRBJ1-6, with D tentatively TRBD1 (5 bases). Trimming shortened V by 2 bases and J by 9 bases, and 11 bases separated the two germline ends. This CDR3 is 14 amino acids long. Germline lookup yields CDR1 KGHSH and CDR2 LQKENI. CDR3 amino acids: CASSPAGRGSPLHF. The CDR3 nucleotides read TGTGCCAGCTCACCAGCAGGGCGTGGTTCACCCCTCCACTTT.

This clonotype was counted at least ten times. The chain combines TRBV5-6 with TRBJ1-1, with 7 bases identical to TRBD1. With 4 bases clipped from V and 0 bases from J, the junction kept 9 bases outside the gene matches. Germline CDR1 is SGHDT and CDR2 is YYEEEE. This CDR3 has 16 amino acids. CDR3 coding DNA: TGTGCCAGCAGCCCCGGTTGGGACAGCCTGAACACTGAAGCTTTCTTT. Translation: CASSPGWDSLNTEAFF.

This clonotype has a count of ten or more. The V gene is TRBV6-1, the J gene TRBJ2-2; D not certain. Germline CDR1 MNHNS, CDR2 SASEGT. This CDR3 has 14 residues. The V and J ends lost 4 bases and 3 bases respectively, with 9 bases between them. CDR3 sequence: CASSVVVDTGELFF. The DNA of the CDR3 is TGTGCCAGCAGTGTGGTAGTGGACACCGGGGAGCTGTTTTTT.

This clonotype appeared many times. The chain employs TRBV11-2 and TRBJ2-7, with D possibly TRBD1 on 6 matching bases. CDR1 is SGHAT, CDR2 FQNNGV, per germline. This CDR3 region has 15 residues. Trimming took 5 bases from V and 1 from J, leaving 15 bases between them. CDR3 in DNA: TGTGCCAGCAGCCGAGTGGGGGCGGCATCCTACGAGCAGTACTTC. It codes for CASSRVGAASYEQYF.

This clonotype turned up a few times. This chain links TRBV7-9 with TRBJ2-1; no reliable D call. This CDR3 contains 15 residues. V shed 1 base and J shed 7 bases, with 14 bases lying between them. CDR1 is SEHNR, CDR2 FQNEAQ, per germline (reference sequence). CDR3 region: CASSLGSGSKNEQFF. The CDR3 DNA reads TGTGCCAGCAGCTTAGGGAGTGGGTCCAAGAATGAGCAGTTCTTC.

This clonotype appeared a few times. The genes are TRBV6-2 or TRBV6-3 and TRBJ2-5, with 9 bases identical to TRBD2. V lost 5 bases, J lost 5 bases, and 6 bases stayed unmatched. This CDR3 spans 14 amino acids. Germline values: CDR1 MNHEY, CDR2 SVGEGT. CDR3 protein: CASSGLAMWETQYF. The CDR3 DNA reads TGTGCCAGCAGTGGACTAGCGATGTGGGAGACCCAGTACTTC.

Ten or more counts support this clonotype. This rearrangement joins TRBV28 to TRBJ2-7, with a possible D match to TRBD1 (5 bases). V lost 3 bases and J lost 1, with 13 bases in between. The length of the CDR3 is 15 residues. Germline V gene data show CDR1 as MDHEN and CDR2 as SYDVKM. In DNA, the CDR3 is TGTGCCAGCAGTTTTATGGCAGGGCCATCCTACGAGCAGTACTTC. Its protein is CASSFMAGPSYEQYF.

The chain couples TRBV6-4 to TRBJ2-5; maybe TRBD2 (6 bases). The germline V gene has CDR1 MRHNA and CDR2 SNTAGT. This CDR3 spans 15 amino acids. Trimming cost V 7 bases and J 1 base, with 16 bases left between them. CDR3 nucleotides: TGTGCCAGCATGAGACTAGGAGGGGCCCAAGAGACCCAGTACTTC. Translating gives CASMRLGGAQETQYF.

The V and J genes are TRBV15 and TRBJ2-1, with D unresolved. This CDR3 comprises 16 residues. Germline V gene data show CDR1 as LNHNV and CDR2 as YYDKDF (reference sequence). The V and J ends lost 0 bases and 0 bases respectively, with 9 bases between them. DNA of the CDR3: TGTGCCACCAGCAGAGATTTAGACACCTCCTACAATGAGCAGTTCTTC. It yields the protein CATSRDLDTSYNEQFF. The whole variable domain, remainder taken from reference TRBV15 and TRBJ2-1, is DAMVIQNPRYQVTQFGKPVTLSCSQTLNHNVMYWYQQKSSQAPKLLFHYYDKDFNNEADTPDNFQSRRPNTSFCFLDIRSPGLGDTAMYLCATSRDLDTSYNEQFFGPGTRLTVL.

This clonotype was found many times. This chain links TRBV2 with TRBJ2-1, with D unclear. Trimming cost V 8 bases and J 4 bases, with 15 bases left between them. The germline CDR1 and CDR2 sequences are SNHLY and FYNNEI. The CDR3 totals 14 residues. This chain's CDR3 is CASQAAQGYNEQFF. DNA for the CDR3: TGTGCCAGCCAGGCCGCTCAAGGATACAATGAGCAGTTCTTC.